This T cell receptor beta chain was found in a study of cytomegalovirus exposure and HLA in healthy donors. The overall study: An earlier analysis identified fewer than 130 million unique TCR beta sequences in some 180 million T cells. Study-level points and caveats: The productive fraction for most TCR beta V segments was about 87% or about 30% in an earlier analysis. Later analysis demonstrated an association between a missense DCLRE1C variant and TCR beta V- and J-gene trimming.

V lost 5 bases, J lost 4 bases, and 12 bases lay in between. Looked up from germline, CDR1 is MGHRA and CDR2 is YSYEKL. CDR3 size: 14 residues. A note on this clone: Antigen unknown.

The PCR used 60 Vbeta and 13 Jbeta primers. The assay was immunoSEQ multiplex PCR, and TCRdb's table has in-frame clones only and misses some. The table records roughly 44,000 clones, around 85% of them present only once. What was sequenced was PBMCs. This chain uses TRBV4-1 with TRBJ2-1; D might be TRBD2 (5 bases). This receptor was obtained from a man between 45 and 60 years old in good health and CMV-seronegative. CDR3 DNA: TGCGCCAGCAGCGGAGGACCACGTTACAATGAGCAGTTCTTC. It is translated as CASSGGPRYNEQFF.